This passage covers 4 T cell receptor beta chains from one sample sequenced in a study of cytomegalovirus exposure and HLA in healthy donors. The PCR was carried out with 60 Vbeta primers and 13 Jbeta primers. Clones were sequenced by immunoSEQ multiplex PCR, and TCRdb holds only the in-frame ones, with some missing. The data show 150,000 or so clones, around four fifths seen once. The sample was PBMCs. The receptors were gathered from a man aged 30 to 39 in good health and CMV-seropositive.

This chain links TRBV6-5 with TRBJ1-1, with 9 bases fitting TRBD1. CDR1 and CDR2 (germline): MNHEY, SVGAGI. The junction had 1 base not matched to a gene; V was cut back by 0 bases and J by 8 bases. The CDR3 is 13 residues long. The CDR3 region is CASSYSDRGEAFF. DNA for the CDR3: TGTGCCAGCAGTTACTCGGACAGGGGAGAAGCTTTCTTT.

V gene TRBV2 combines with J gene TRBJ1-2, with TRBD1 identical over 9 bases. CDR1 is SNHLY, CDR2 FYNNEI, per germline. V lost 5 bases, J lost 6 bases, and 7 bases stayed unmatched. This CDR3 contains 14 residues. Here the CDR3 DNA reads TGTGCCAGCAGTCCCCGGGACAGGGAAGATGGCTACACCTTC. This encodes CASSPRDREDGYTF.

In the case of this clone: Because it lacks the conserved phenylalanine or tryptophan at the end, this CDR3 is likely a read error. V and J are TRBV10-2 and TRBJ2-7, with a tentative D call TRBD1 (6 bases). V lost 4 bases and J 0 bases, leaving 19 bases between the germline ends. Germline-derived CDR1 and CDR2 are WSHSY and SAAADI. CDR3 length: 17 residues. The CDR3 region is CASSAIDPGHNSYEQYL. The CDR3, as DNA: TGCGCCAGCAGTGCCATTGACCCGGGACATAACTCCTACGAGCAGTACCTC.

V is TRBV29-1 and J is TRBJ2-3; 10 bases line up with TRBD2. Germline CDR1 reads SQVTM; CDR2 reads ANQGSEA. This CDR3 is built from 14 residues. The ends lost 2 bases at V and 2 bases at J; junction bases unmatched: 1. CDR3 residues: CSVELAGATDTQYF. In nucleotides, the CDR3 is TGCAGCGTTGAACTAGCGGGGGCCACAGATACGCAGTATTTT.